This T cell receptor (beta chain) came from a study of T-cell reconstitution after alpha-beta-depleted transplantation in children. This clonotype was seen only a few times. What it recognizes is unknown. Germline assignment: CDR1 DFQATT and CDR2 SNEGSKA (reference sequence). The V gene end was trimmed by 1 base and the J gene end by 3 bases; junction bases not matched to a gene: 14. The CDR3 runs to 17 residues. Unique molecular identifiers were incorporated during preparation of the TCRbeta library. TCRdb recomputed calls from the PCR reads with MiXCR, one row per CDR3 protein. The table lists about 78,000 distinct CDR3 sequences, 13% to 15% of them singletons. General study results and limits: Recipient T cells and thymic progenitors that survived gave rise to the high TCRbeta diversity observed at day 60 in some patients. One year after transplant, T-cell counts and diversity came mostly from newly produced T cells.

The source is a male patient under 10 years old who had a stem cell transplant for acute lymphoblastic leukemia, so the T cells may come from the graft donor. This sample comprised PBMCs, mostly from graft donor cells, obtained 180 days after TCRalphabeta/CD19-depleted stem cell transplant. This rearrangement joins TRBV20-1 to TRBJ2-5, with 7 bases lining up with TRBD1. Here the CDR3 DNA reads TGCAGTGCTAGAGTCTGGGGGCCCGGGACAGTCAAAGAGACCCAGTACTTC. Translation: CSARVWGPGTVKETQYF.